A selection of T cell receptor beta chains follows, all from one sample in a study of Ad26.COV2.S vaccination and SARS-CoV-2 variants. The protocol was immunoSEQ multiplex PCR, while the TCRdb copy is restricted to in-frame clones and leaves out a portion. Here the sample spans about 350,000 clones, 88% being singletons. Sequencing was performed on peripheral blood, taken in a trial of Ad26.COV2.S vaccine versus placebo. The receptors were gathered from a person aged 18-60 years who received the Ad26.COV2.S COVID-19 vaccine or a placebo. CDR3s include the opening cysteine and the closing phenylalanine or tryptophan. Each record gives: J gene, clone size, V gene, D gene, CDR3 protein, CDR3 DNA. A D gene is named only where the DNA matches it firmly. The size entry is marked missing in some rows and otherwise reads once, few, many or a size class.

J gene: TRBJ1-2
clone size: NA
V gene: TRBV6-1
D gene: NA
CDR3 protein: CASSEQVHSPYGYTF
CDR3 DNA: TGTGCCAGCAGTGAACAGGTCCATTCCCCTTATGGCTACACCTTC

J gene: TRBJ1-1
clone size: NA
V gene: TRBV6-6
D gene: TRBD1
CDR3 protein: CASSYTTGGRKTEAFF
CDR3 DNA: TGTGCCAGCAGTTACACCACAGGGGGCCGGAAGACTGAAGCTTTCTTT

J gene: TRBJ2-1
clone size: NA
V gene: TRBV7-9
D gene: NA
CDR3 protein: CASSSITRGEEQFF
CDR3 DNA: TGTGCCAGCAGCTCCATAACACGTGGGGAAGAGCAGTTCTTC

J gene: TRBJ2-1
clone size: NA
V gene: TRBV6-5
D gene: TRBD1
CDR3 protein: CASSYPDRGLYNEQFF
CDR3 DNA: TGTGCCAGCAGTTACCCGGACAGGGGGCTCTACAATGAGCAGTTCTTC

J gene: TRBJ1-1
clone size: NA
V gene: TRBV5-5
D gene: TRBD1
CDR3 protein: CASSRDRGEAFF
CDR3 DNA: TGTGCCAGCAGCCGCGACAGGGGGGAAGCTTTCTTT

J gene: TRBJ2-7
clone size: NA
V gene: TRBV29-1
D gene: TRBD2
CDR3 protein: CSVMSGGAEQYF
CDR3 DNA: TGCAGCGTGATGTCCGGGGGGGCCGAGCAGTACTTC

J gene: TRBJ1-2
clone size: NA
V gene: TRBV4-3
D gene: NA
CDR3 protein: CASSQELRLGYTF
CDR3 DNA: TGCGCCAGCAGCCAAGAACTTCGGCTCGGCTACACCTTC

J gene: TRBJ1-6
clone size: few
V gene: TRBV27
D gene: NA
CDR3 protein: CASTPRGNDSPLHF
CDR3 DNA: TGTGCCAGCACCCCCCGGGGTAACGATTCACCCCTCCACTTT

J gene: TRBJ2-7
clone size: NA
V gene: TRBV28
D gene: NA
CDR3 protein: CASSSPGTSYEQYF
CDR3 DNA: TGTGCCAGCAGTTCGCCGGGGACGTCCTACGAGCAGTACTTC

J gene: TRBJ2-3
clone size: NA
V gene: TRBV11-3
D gene: NA
CDR3 protein: CASSPWRHPPDTQYF
CDR3 DNA: TGTGCCAGCAGCCCATGGCGACACCCCCCAGATACGCAGTATTTT

J gene: TRBJ2-7
clone size: NA
V gene: TRBV4-1
D gene: NA
CDR3 protein: CASSQAVLNRGYEQYF
CDR3 DNA: TGCGCCAGCAGCCAAGCCGTTCTGAACAGAGGCTACGAGCAGTACTTC

J gene: TRBJ2-2
clone size: NA
V gene: TRBV7-2
D gene: TRBD1
CDR3 protein: CASSGQGISTGELFF
CDR3 DNA: TGTGCCAGCAGCGGACAGGGGATAAGCACCGGGGAGCTGTTTTTT

J gene: TRBJ2-2
clone size: NA
V gene: TRBV5-5
D gene: TRBD2
CDR3 protein: CASSYQAGGRTGELFF
CDR3 DNA: TGTGCCAGCAGCTATCAAGCGGGAGGTAGAACCGGGGAGCTGTTTTTT

J gene: TRBJ1-5
clone size: NA
V gene: TRBV28
D gene: NA
CDR3 protein: CASSSSAGTVPLGGQPQHF
CDR3 DNA: TGTGCCAGCAGTTCGTCGGCTGGGACCGTCCCTTTGGGTGGTCAGCCCCAGCATTTT

J gene: TRBJ1-6
clone size: NA
V gene: TRBV5-4
D gene: NA
CDR3 protein: CASGSRGRTGDSPLHF
CDR3 DNA: TGTGCCAGCGGTTCCCGAGGGCGGACCGGCGATTCACCCCTCCACTTT

J gene: TRBJ1-2
clone size: few
V gene: TRBV29-1
D gene: TRBD1
CDR3 protein: CSVEEGTGGPYGYTF
CDR3 DNA: TGCAGCGTTGAAGAGGGGACAGGGGGCCCCTATGGCTACACCTTC

J gene: TRBJ2-7
clone size: NA
V gene: TRBV5-1
D gene: TRBD1
CDR3 protein: CASRFRDRENYEQYF
CDR3 DNA: TGCGCCAGCAGGTTCCGGGACAGGGAGAACTACGAGCAGTACTTC

J gene: TRBJ2-5
clone size: NA
V gene: TRBV7-6
D gene: NA
CDR3 protein: CASSSRGVKETQYF
CDR3 DNA: TGTGCCAGCAGCTCGAGAGGAGTGAAGGAGACCCAGTACTTC

J gene: TRBJ1-1
clone size: NA
V gene: TRBV9
D gene: NA
CDR3 protein: CASSGGTVDTEAFF
CDR3 DNA: TGTGCCAGCAGCGGAGGGACGGTCGACACTGAAGCTTTCTTT

J gene: TRBJ1-4
clone size: NA
V gene: TRBV6-5
D gene: TRBD1
CDR3 protein: CASSYRGRGGEKLFF
CDR3 DNA: TGTGCCAGCAGTTACAGGGGGCGGGGAGGAGAAAAACTGTTTTTT

J gene: TRBJ1-3
clone size: few
V gene: TRBV9
D gene: NA
CDR3 protein: CASSPLTGIGGNTIYF
CDR3 DNA: TGTGCCAGCAGCCCGCTGACGGGCATAGGTGGAAACACCATATATTTT

J gene: TRBJ1-1
clone size: NA
V gene: TRBV19
D gene: NA
CDR3 protein: CASSWSGSEAFF
CDR3 DNA: TGTGCCAGTAGCTGGTCGGGATCTGAAGCTTTCTTT

J gene: TRBJ2-7
clone size: NA
V gene: TRBV6-5
D gene: NA
CDR3 protein: CASSYGVSYEQYF
CDR3 DNA: TGTGCCAGCAGTTACGGGGTATCCTACGAGCAGTACTTC

J gene: TRBJ2-5
clone size: NA
V gene: TRBV4-2
D gene: NA
CDR3 protein: CASSQGTGRNKETQYF
CDR3 DNA: TGTGCCAGCAGCCAAGGGACGGGGAGGAATAAAGAGACCCAGTACTTC

J gene: TRBJ2-4
clone size: NA
V gene: TRBV15
D gene: NA
CDR3 protein: CATSSRMAGDPKNIQYF
CDR3 DNA: TGTGCCACCAGCTCTCGTATGGCAGGGGATCCCAAAAACATTCAGTACTTC

J gene: TRBJ1-1
clone size: NA
V gene: TRBV27
D gene: NA
CDR3 protein: CASSSTQVNTEAFF
CDR3 DNA: TGTGCCAGCAGTTCAACACAGGTGAACACTGAAGCTTTCTTT

J gene: TRBJ1-1
clone size: NA
V gene: TRBV4-3
D gene: NA
CDR3 protein: CASSQEAVNTEAFF
CDR3 DNA: TGCGCCAGCAGCCAAGAGGCGGTGAACACTGAAGCTTTCTTT

J gene: TRBJ1-4
clone size: NA
V gene: TRBV27
D gene: NA
CDR3 protein: CASSLFSSAFLNEKLFF
CDR3 DNA: TGTGCCAGCAGTCTCTTCTCTTCCGCCTTCCTAAATGAAAAACTGTTTTTT

J gene: TRBJ2-5
clone size: NA
V gene: TRBV6-5
D gene: NA
CDR3 protein: CASRGPAQETQYF
CDR3 DNA: TGTGCCAGCAGGGGTCCGGCTCAAGAGACCCAGTACTTC

J gene: TRBJ2-3
clone size: NA
V gene: TRBV27
D gene: NA
CDR3 protein: CAVYRGDTQYF
CDR3 DNA: TGTGCCGTGTATCGGGGTGATACGCAGTATTTT

J gene: TRBJ2-7
clone size: NA
V gene: TRBV15
D gene: NA
CDR3 protein: CATSRDLGDAEQYF
CDR3 DNA: TGTGCCACCAGCAGAGATCTTGGGGATGCCGAGCAGTACTTC

J gene: TRBJ2-3
clone size: NA
V gene: TRBV6-5
D gene: NA
CDR3 protein: CASMKTGRADTQYF
CDR3 DNA: TGTGCCAGCATGAAGACAGGGAGGGCAGATACGCAGTATTTT

J gene: TRBJ1-2
clone size: NA
V gene: TRBV11-1
D gene: NA
CDR3 protein: CASSGQGSQGYTF
CDR3 DNA: TGTGCCAGCAGCGGCCAGGGGTCCCAAGGCTACACCTTC

J gene: TRBJ2-2
clone size: NA
V gene: TRBV5-1
D gene: TRBD1
CDR3 protein: CASSLQGQGNTGELFF
CDR3 DNA: TGCGCCAGCAGCTTACAGGGACAGGGGAACACCGGGGAGCTGTTTTTT

J gene: TRBJ1-3
clone size: NA
V gene: TRBV30
D gene: TRBD1
CDR3 protein: CALQGEVGNTIYF
CDR3 DNA: TGTGCCTTACAGGGGGAAGTAGGAAACACCATATATTTT

J gene: TRBJ1-1
clone size: NA
V gene: TRBV7-2
D gene: NA
CDR3 protein: CASTYYGNTEAFF
CDR3 DNA: TGTGCCAGCACCTACTACGGAAACACTGAAGCTTTCTTT

J gene: TRBJ2-7
clone size: NA
V gene: TRBV3-1/TRBV3-2
D gene: NA
CDR3 protein: CASSQEGVISTEQYF
CDR3 DNA: TGTGCCAGCAGCCAAGAGGGGGTGATATCTACAGAGCAGTACTTC

J gene: TRBJ1-5
clone size: NA
V gene: TRBV19
D gene: NA
CDR3 protein: CASSILGSTNQPQHF
CDR3 DNA: TGTGCCAGTAGTATTTTGGGGAGCACTAATCAGCCCCAGCATTTT

J gene: TRBJ2-3
clone size: NA
V gene: TRBV11-3
D gene: NA
CDR3 protein: CASSLVVGGGTSTDTQYF
CDR3 DNA: TGTGCCAGCAGCTTAGTTGTCGGCGGTGGGACTAGCACAGATACGCAGTATTTT

J gene: TRBJ1-2
clone size: NA
V gene: TRBV6-6
D gene: NA
CDR3 protein: CASSYSKVWTPTGYTF
CDR3 DNA: TGTGCCAGCAGTTACTCGAAGGTATGGACACCCACCGGCTACACCTTC

J gene: TRBJ1-2
clone size: once
V gene: TRBV21-1
D gene: NA
CDR3 protein: CASSKPKGAGYTF
CDR3 DNA: TGTGCCAGCAGCAAGCCGAAGGGGGCGGGCTACACCTTC

J gene: TRBJ1-1
clone size: NA
V gene: TRBV5-1
D gene: TRBD1
CDR3 protein: CASSARGAPTQAFF
CDR3 DNA: TGCGCCAGCAGCGCCAGGGGGGCCCCCACTCAAGCTTTCTTT

J gene: TRBJ1-5
clone size: NA
V gene: TRBV6-5
D gene: NA
CDR3 protein: CASRAGSPLNQPQHF
CDR3 DNA: TGTGCCAGCAGAGCCGGGTCACCCTTGAATCAGCCCCAGCATTTT

J gene: TRBJ2-5
clone size: NA
V gene: TRBV28
D gene: NA
CDR3 protein: CASSLTGETQYF
CDR3 DNA: TGTGCCAGCAGTTTGACGGGGGAGACCCAGTACTTC

J gene: TRBJ2-2
clone size: NA
V gene: TRBV11-3
D gene: TRBD2
CDR3 protein: CASSSSGVNTGELFF
CDR3 DNA: TGTGCCAGCAGCTCTAGCGGGGTGAACACCGGGGAGCTGTTTTTT

J gene: TRBJ1-2
clone size: once
V gene: TRBV5-4
D gene: NA
CDR3 protein: CASSLWGGGGGNYGYTF
CDR3 DNA: TGTGCCAGCAGCTTGTGGGGAGGGGGAGGAGGGAACTATGGCTACACCTTC

J gene: TRBJ1-5
clone size: NA
V gene: TRBV19
D gene: NA
CDR3 protein: CASSIGTGIAQHF
CDR3 DNA: TGTGCCAGTAGTATAGGGACGGGGATAGCCCAGCATTTT

J gene: TRBJ2-7
clone size: NA
V gene: TRBV5-1
D gene: NA
CDR3 protein: CASFKRFFYEQYF
CDR3 DNA: TGCGCCAGCTTCAAGCGGTTTTTCTACGAGCAGTACTTC

J gene: TRBJ1-4
clone size: NA
V gene: TRBV9
D gene: TRBD1
CDR3 protein: CASSADRDFATNEKLFF
CDR3 DNA: TGTGCCAGCAGCGCAGACAGGGACTTTGCAACTAATGAAAAACTGTTTTTT

J gene: TRBJ1-5
clone size: NA
V gene: TRBV19
D gene: NA
CDR3 protein: CASGGRNQPQHF
CDR3 DNA: TGTGCCAGCGGGGGTCGCAATCAGCCCCAGCATTTT

J gene: TRBJ2-7
clone size: NA
V gene: TRBV11-3
D gene: TRBD1
CDR3 protein: CASSLGTGTGSYEQYF
CDR3 DNA: TGTGCCAGCAGCTTAGGTACCGGGACAGGGTCCTACGAGCAGTACTTC

J gene: TRBJ2-1
clone size: NA
V gene: TRBV7-3
D gene: TRBD2
CDR3 protein: CASSSGLANEQFF
CDR3 DNA: TGTGCCAGCAGCTCGGGACTAGCCAATGAGCAGTTCTTC

J gene: TRBJ1-5
clone size: NA
V gene: TRBV6-2/TRBV6-3
D gene: TRBD1
CDR3 protein: CASSFGQAAGKGQPQHF
CDR3 DNA: TGTGCCAGCAGCTTTGGACAGGCGGCGGGGAAAGGGCAGCCCCAGCATTTT

J gene: TRBJ2-7
clone size: NA
V gene: TRBV28
D gene: NA
CDR3 protein: CASISLGPRTYEQYF
CDR3 DNA: TGTGCCAGCATCAGCTTGGGACCCAGAACCTACGAGCAGTACTTC

J gene: TRBJ1-2
clone size: NA
V gene: TRBV18
D gene: NA
CDR3 protein: CASSSVEGTFYGYTF
CDR3 DNA: TGTGCCAGCTCATCAGTGGAGGGGACCTTCTATGGCTACACCTTC

J gene: TRBJ2-7
clone size: NA
V gene: TRBV6-5
D gene: TRBD1
CDR3 protein: CASRPGQIRIHEQYF
CDR3 DNA: TGTGCCAGCAGGCCGGGACAGATAAGGATCCACGAGCAGTACTTC

J gene: TRBJ2-1
clone size: NA
V gene: TRBV2
D gene: TRBD1
CDR3 protein: CASKPEGQGGNEQFF
CDR3 DNA: TGTGCCAGCAAACCCGAGGGACAGGGTGGTAATGAGCAGTTCTTC

J gene: TRBJ2-7
clone size: NA
V gene: TRBV7-2
D gene: TRBD1
CDR3 protein: CASDKQGTYEQYF
CDR3 DNA: TGTGCCAGCGATAAACAGGGGACCTACGAGCAGTACTTC

J gene: TRBJ1-2
clone size: NA
V gene: TRBV19
D gene: NA
CDR3 protein: CASTHQGVNYGYTF
CDR3 DNA: TGTGCCAGTACCCACCAGGGTGTCAACTATGGCTACACCTTC